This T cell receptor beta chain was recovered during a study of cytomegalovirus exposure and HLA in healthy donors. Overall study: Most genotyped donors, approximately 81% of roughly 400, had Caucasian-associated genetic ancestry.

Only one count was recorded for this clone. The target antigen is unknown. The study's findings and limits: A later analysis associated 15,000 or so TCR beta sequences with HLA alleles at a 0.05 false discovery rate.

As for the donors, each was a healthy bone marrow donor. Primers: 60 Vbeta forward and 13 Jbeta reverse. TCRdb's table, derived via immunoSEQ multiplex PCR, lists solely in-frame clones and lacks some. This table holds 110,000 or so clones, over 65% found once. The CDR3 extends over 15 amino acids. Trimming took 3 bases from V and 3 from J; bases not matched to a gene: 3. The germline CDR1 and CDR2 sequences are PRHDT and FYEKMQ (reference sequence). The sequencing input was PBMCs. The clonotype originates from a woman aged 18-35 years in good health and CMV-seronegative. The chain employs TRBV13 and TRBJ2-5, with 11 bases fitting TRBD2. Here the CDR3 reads CASSFPSGGKETQYF. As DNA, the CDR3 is TGTGCCAGCAGCTTCCCTAGCGGGGGGAAAGAGACCCAGTACTTC. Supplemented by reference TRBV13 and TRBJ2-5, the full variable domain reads AAGVIQSPRHLIKEKRETATLKCYPIPRHDTVYWYQQGPGQDPQFLISFYEKMQSDKGSIPDRFSAQQFSDYHSELNMSSLELGDSALYFCASSFPSGGKETQYFGPGTRLLVL.